This record covers a single T cell receptor (beta chain). The data stem from a study of CD8 T cells in Susac syndrome. Trimming pared 3 bases from V and 0 bases from J, leaving 15 bases between. The V gene's germline CDR1 is SGHDN and CDR2 FVKESK. The CDR3 sequence is 16 residues long. Random-hexamer reverse transcription was applied to about 0.45 to 1 ug RNA. TCRdb re-derived calls from the immunoSEQ multiplex PCR reads in MiXCR, one entry per CDR3 protein. The table has under 550,000 distinct CDR3 sequences, approximately 89% seen once; the top ten hold 0.09% to 0.15%. The chain uses TRBV14 and TRBJ2-7; tentative D call: TRBD1 (6 bases). This receptor was obtained from a human donor with multiple sclerosis. Sample: CD8+ T cells from PBMCs. CDR3 bases: TGTGCCAGCAGCCAGGGTACAGGGAGACTCTCCTACGAGCAGTACTTC. Amino acids: CASSQGTGRLSYEQYF.